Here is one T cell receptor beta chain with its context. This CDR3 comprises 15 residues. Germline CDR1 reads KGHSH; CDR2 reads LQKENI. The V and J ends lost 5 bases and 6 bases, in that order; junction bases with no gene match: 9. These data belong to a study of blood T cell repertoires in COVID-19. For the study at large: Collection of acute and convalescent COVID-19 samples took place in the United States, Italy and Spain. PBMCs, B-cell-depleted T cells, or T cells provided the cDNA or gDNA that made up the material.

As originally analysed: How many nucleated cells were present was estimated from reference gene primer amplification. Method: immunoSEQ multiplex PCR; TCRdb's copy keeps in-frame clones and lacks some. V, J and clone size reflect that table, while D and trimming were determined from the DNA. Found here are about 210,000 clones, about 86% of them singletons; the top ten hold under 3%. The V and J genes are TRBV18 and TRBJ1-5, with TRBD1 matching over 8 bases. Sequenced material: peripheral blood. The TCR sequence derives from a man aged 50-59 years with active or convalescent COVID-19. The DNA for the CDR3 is TGTGCCAGCTCATTGCAGGGGGCCGGAAGTCAGCCCCAGCATTTT. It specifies CASSLQGAGSQPQHF. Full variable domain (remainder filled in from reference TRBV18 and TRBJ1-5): NAGVMQNPRHLVRRRGQEARLRCSPMKGHSHVYWYRQLPEEGLKFMVYLQKENIIDESGMPKERFSAEFPKEGPSILRIQQVVRGDSAAYFCASSLQGAGSQPQHFGDGTRLSIL.